The source of this TCR beta chain is a study of T cell responses to AZD1222 COVID-19 vaccine. Points from the study as a whole: The donor group comprised mostly white British people and more females; the analysis possibly underestimated clonal diversity.

Germline assignment: CDR1 LGHDT and CDR2 YNNKEL (reference sequence). V was pared by 4 bases and J by 6 bases, with 7 bases between. The CDR3 has 12 residues. The table came from immunoSEQ multiplex PCR; TCRdb's copy has only in-frame clones and leaves some out. The sample carries about 140,000 clones, roughly 90% recorded once. Comment on this clone: Its target is not known.

The specimen comprised peripheral blood, sampled on day 0 of AZD1222 vaccination. The V gene is TRBV3-1 (or the pseudogene TRBV3-2), the J gene TRBJ2-1; D is unclear. The sequence came from an adult in good health. CDR3 residues: CASSRAANEQFF. The CDR3 region has the DNA TGTGCCAGCAGCCGGGCGGCCAATGAGCAGTTCTTC.